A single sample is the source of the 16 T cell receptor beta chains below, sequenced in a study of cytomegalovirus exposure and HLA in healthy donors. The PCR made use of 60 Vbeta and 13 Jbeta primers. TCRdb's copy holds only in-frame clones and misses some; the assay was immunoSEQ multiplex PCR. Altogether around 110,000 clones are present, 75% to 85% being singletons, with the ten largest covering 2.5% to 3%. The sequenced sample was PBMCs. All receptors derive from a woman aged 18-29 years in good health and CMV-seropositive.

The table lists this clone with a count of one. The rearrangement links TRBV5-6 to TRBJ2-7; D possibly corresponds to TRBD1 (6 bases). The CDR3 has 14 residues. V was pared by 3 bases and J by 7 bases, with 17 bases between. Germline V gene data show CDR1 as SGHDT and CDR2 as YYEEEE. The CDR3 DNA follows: TGTGCCAGCAGCTCCCGAGGGGGTTCAAGGGAGCAGTACTTC. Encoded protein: CASSSRGGSREQYF.

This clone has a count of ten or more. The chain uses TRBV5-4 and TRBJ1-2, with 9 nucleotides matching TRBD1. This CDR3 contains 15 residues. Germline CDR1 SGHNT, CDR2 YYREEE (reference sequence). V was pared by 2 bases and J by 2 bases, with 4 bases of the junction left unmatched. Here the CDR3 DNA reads TGTGCCAGCAGCTTAGGACAGGGGATGAACTATGGCTACACCTTC. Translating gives CASSLGQGMNYGYTF.

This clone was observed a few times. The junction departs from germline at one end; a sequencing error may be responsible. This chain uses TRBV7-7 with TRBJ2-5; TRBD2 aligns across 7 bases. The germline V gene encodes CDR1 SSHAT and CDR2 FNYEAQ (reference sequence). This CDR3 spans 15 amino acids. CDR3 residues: CASSLGLGAGAFQYF. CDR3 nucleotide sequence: TGTGCTAGCAGCTTAGGGCTCGGCGCGGGAGCTTTCCAGTACTTC.

CDR3 region: CASSLSPGGEQYF. Here the CDR3 DNA reads TGTGCCAGCAGCCTCTCTCCAGGGGGCGAGCAGTACTTC. The rearrangement links TRBV7-2 to TRBJ2-7; 7 positions agree with TRBD1. Per germline, CDR1 SGHTA and CDR2 FQGNSA. The V segment lost 5 bases and the J segment 6 bases; nucleotides outside the gene matches: 7. The CDR3 runs 13 residues.

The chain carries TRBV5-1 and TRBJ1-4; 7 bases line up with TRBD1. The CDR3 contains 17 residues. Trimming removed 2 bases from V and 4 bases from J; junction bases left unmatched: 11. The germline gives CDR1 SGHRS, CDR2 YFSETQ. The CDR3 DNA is TGCGCCAGCAGCTTAGGCCCACAGGGGCGCTATAATGAAAAACTGTTTTTT. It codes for CASSLGPQGRYNEKLFF.

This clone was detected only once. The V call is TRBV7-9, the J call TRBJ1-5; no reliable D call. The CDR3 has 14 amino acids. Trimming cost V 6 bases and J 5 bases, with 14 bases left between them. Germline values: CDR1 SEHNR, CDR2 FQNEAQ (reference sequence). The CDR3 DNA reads TGTGCCAGCAGTGTCATCCACGGTGATCAGCCCCAGCATTTT. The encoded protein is CASSVIHGDQPQHF.

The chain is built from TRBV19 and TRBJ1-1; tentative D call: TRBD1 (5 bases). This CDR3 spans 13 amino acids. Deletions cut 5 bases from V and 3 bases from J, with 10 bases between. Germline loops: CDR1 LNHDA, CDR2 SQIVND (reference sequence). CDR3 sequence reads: CASSSAGHTEAFF. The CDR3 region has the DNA TGTGCCAGTAGTTCTGCAGGGCACACTGAAGCTTTCTTT.

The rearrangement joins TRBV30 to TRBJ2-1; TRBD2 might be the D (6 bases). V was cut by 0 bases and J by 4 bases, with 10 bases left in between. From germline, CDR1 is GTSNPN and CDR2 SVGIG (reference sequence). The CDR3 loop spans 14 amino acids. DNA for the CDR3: TGTGCCTGGAGTGTAAGGAGGGAGTACAATGAGCAGTTCTTC. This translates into CAWSVRREYNEQFF.

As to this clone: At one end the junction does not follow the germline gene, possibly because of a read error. The CDR3 spells CASGFAGEETQYF. As DNA, the CDR3 is TGTGCCAGCGGCTTTGCGGGAGAAGAGACCCAGTACTTC. V is TRBV7-9 and J is TRBJ2-5; TRBD2 matches at 7 bases. The CDR3 sequence is 13 residues long. From germline, CDR1 is SEHNR and CDR2 FQNEAQ (reference sequence).

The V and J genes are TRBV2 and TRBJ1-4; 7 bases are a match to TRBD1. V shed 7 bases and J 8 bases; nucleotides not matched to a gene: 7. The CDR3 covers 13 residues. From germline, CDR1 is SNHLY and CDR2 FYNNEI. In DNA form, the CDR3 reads TGTGCCAGCAACCCTACCAGGGGGGAAAAACTGTTTTTT. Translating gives CASNPTRGEKLFF. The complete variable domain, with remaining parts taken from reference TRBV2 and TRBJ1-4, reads EPEVTQTPSHQVTQMGQEVILRCVPISNHLYFYWYRQILGQKVEFLVSFYNNEISEKSEIFDDQFSVERPDGSNFTLKIRSTKLEDSAMYFCASNPTRGEKLFFGSGTQLSVL.

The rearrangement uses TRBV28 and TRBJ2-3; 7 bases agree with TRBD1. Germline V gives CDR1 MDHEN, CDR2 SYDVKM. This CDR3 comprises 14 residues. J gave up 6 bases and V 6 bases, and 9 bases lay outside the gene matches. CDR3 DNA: TGTGCCAGCAGCCTGGGACAGCCGGGCGATACGCAGTATTTT. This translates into CASSLGQPGDTQYF.

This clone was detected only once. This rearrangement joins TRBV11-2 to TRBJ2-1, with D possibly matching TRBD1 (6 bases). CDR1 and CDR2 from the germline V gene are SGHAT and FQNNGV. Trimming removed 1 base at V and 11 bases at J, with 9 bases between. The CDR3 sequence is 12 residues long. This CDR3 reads CASSLGWGQQFF. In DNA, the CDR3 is TGTGCCAGCAGCTTAGGTTGGGGGCAGCAGTTCTTC.

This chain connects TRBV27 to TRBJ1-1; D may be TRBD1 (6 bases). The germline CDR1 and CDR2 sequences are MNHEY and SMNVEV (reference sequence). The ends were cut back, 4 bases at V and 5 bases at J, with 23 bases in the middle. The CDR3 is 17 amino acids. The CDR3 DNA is TGTGCCAGCAGTTCTATAGCCAGGGGACGAGGGCGAACTGAAGCTTTCTTT. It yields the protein CASSSIARGRGRTEAFF.

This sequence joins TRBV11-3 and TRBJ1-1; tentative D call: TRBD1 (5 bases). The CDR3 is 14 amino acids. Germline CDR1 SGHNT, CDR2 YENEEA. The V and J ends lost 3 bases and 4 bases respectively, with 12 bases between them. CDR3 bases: TGTGCCAGCAGCTTGCTAGGGGTGGGCACTGAAGCTTTCTTT. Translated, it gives CASSLLGVGTEAFF.

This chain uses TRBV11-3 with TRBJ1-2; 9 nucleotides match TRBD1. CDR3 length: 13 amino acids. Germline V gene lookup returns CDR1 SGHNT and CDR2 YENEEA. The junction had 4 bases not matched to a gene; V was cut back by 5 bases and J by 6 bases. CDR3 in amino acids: CASSRWTGDGYTF. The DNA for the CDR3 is TGTGCCAGCAGCCGCTGGACAGGGGATGGCTACACCTTC.

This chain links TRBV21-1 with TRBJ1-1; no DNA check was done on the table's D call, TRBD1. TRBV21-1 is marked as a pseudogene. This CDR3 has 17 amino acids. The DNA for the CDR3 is TGTGCCAGCAGCAAACCGTCTACACCCGGCACAGACACTGAAGCTTTCTTT. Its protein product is CASSKPSTPGTDTEAFF.